These 14 T cell receptor beta chains were sequenced from one sample in a study of shared clonotypes between healthy human individuals. The repertoire was sequenced with immunoSEQ multiplex PCR; TCRdb's copy has only in-frame clones and lacks some. This sample has some 2.4 million clones, with approximately 94% found just once. The sample consisted of naive CD4+ T cells from PBMCs. Subset in this sample: CD45RA+ positively selected. The receptor set was obtained from a man aged 18 to 29 in good health. Some clones in this sample may be carry-over from other donors' samples.

Points on this clone: Sequence at one end of the junction differs from germline and may be a read error. The chain recombines TRBV18 with TRBJ1-5, with TRBD1 matching 7 bases. Germline values: CDR1 KGHSH, CDR2 LQKENI. The CDR3 spans 16 residues. The CDR3 is CASSPPGDRLDQPQHF. CDR3 nucleotide sequence: TGTGCCAGCTCTCCACCTGGGGACAGACTCGATCAGCCCCAGCATTTT.

This chain connects TRBV6-6 to TRBJ1-2, with D maybe TRBD1 (5 bases). Trimming cost V 4 bases and J 6 bases, with 9 bases left between them. The CDR3 extends over 12 amino acids. CDR1 and CDR2 (germline): MNHNY, SVGAGI (reference sequence). CDR3 bases: TGTGCCAGCAGTTCAGGGTATCATGGCTACACCTTC. Residues: CASSSGYHGYTF.

The chain is built from TRBV6-1 and TRBJ1-5; D is perhaps TRBD1 (5 bases). Germline loops: CDR1 MNHNS, CDR2 SASEGT. V gave up 6 bases and J gave up 11 bases, with 14 bases separating them. CDR3 length: 12 amino acids. The CDR3 DNA follows: TGTGCCAGCAGCCTAAGGGGTATGACCCAGCATTTT. This codes for CASSLRGMTQHF.

Notes on this clone: This sample also contains other DNA sequences that code for the same CDR3. The rearrangement uses TRBV28 and TRBJ2-2; D is unclear. This CDR3 has 12 amino acids. Per germline, CDR1 MDHEN and CDR2 SYDVKM. Trimming cost V 2 bases and J 5 bases, with 3 bases left between them. The CDR3 region is CASSLVTGELFF. CDR3 DNA: TGTGCCAGCAGTTTAGTTACCGGGGAGCTGTTTTTT.

This rearrangement joins TRBV10-3 to TRBJ1-2; weak D call: TRBD1 (6 bases). Germline loops: CDR1 ENHRY, CDR2 SYGVKD. V was shortened by 0 bases and J by 5 bases, with 16 bases between the two germline ends. The CDR3 totals 16 residues. Here the CDR3 DNA reads TGTGCCATCAGTGAGTCTCCCGGGGGGCAGGGATATGGCTACACCTTC. Protein: CAISESPGGQGYGYTF.

The V call is TRBV7-8, the J call TRBJ2-2; D tentatively fits TRBD1 or TRBD2 (5 bases each). The germline V gene has CDR1 SGHVS and CDR2 FQNEAQ. The CDR3 is 15 residues long. The CDR3 region has the DNA TGTGCTATGGGGGAAACTGGGGGATACACCGGGGAGCTGTTTTTT. Translating it yields CAMGETGGYTGELFF.

The rearrangement uses TRBV18 and TRBJ2-7; the match to TRBD2 covers 8 bases. CDR3 length equals 14 residues. V lost 7 bases and J lost 0; bases outside the gene matches: 5. Germline V gene lookup returns CDR1 KGHSH and CDR2 LQKENI. This CDR3 is CASLPGLGSYEQYF. The CDR3 DNA reads TGTGCCAGCTTGCCGGGACTAGGCTCCTACGAGCAGTACTTC.

As to this clone: The sample holds other DNA sequences that translate to the same CDR3. The chain uses TRBV27 and TRBJ1-4; tentatively, D is TRBD1 (5 bases). The CDR3 is 13 amino acids. V dropped 2 bases and J dropped 5 bases, with 6 bases sitting between them. Germline loops: CDR1 MNHEY, CDR2 SMNVEV (reference sequence). The CDR3 nucleotides read TGTGCCAGCAGTTTACGGGGCAATGAAAAACTGTTTTTT. Its protein is CASSLRGNEKLFF.

The V and J genes are TRBV18 and TRBJ2-1, with D maybe TRBD1 (5 bases). The V and J ends lost 3 bases and 5 bases respectively, with 17 bases between them. The CDR3 spans 16 residues. The V gene's germline CDR1 is KGHSH and CDR2 LQKENI. This chain's CDR3 is CASSPTRRVPDNEQFF. For the CDR3, the DNA is TGTGCCAGCTCACCTACCCGCAGGGTCCCCGACAATGAGCAGTTCTTC.

The V call is TRBV5-1, the J call TRBJ1-4, with 7 bases that match TRBD1. There are 16 residues in the CDR3. V trimming: 0 bases; J trimming: 3 bases; junction bases outside the gene matches: 5. CDR1 SGHRS and CDR2 YFSETQ come from the germline V gene. In DNA form, the CDR3 reads TGCGCCAGCAGCTTGGAAGGGGGCGCCTCTAATGAAAAACTGTTTTTT. It yields the protein CASSLEGGASNEKLFF.

In the case of this clone: Within the sample, other DNA sequences also encode this same CDR3. The rearrangement joins TRBV7-2 to TRBJ1-3; D might be TRBD1 (5 bases). V lost 0 bases to trimming and J lost 3 bases, with 6 bases between them. Per the germline V gene, CDR1 is SGHTA and CDR2 is FQGNSA. The CDR3 spans 14 residues. The CDR3, as DNA: TGTGCCAGCAGCTTAGCCGGGGGTGGAAACACCATATATTTT. Its protein is CASSLAGGGNTIYF.

This clone was detected only once. The CDR3, as DNA: TGTGCCAGCAGCTTAAAGGGTTATGCAGGGGGAGGGGGCCAAGCTTTCTTT. This encodes CASSLKGYAGGGGQAFF. This rearrangement joins TRBV7-8 to TRBJ1-1; the match to TRBD1 covers 7 bases. Losses at the gene ends were 2 bases for V and 9 bases for J; bases not matched to a gene: 18. This CDR3 contains 17 residues. CDR1 and CDR2 from the germline V gene are SGHVS and FQNEAQ.

The chain uses TRBV2 and TRBJ2-7; TRBD1 matches 7 bases. This CDR3 has 13 residues. Germline V gene data show CDR1 as SNHLY and CDR2 as FYNNEI. V dropped 1 base and J dropped 5; count of bases not matched to a gene: 2. The CDR3 spells CASSEGTGHEQYF. Written as DNA, the CDR3 is TGTGCCAGCAGTGAAGGGACAGGCCACGAGCAGTACTTC.

The gene calls are TRBV11-3 and TRBJ2-7, with no clear D. The CDR3 is 13 amino acids. The V end was cut by 2 bases, the J end by 5 bases, with 10 bases between. Germline V gives CDR1 SGHNT, CDR2 YENEEA. CDR3 nucleotide sequence: TGTGCCAGCAGCTTAAACAGCTGGGACGAGCAGTACTTC. Its translation: CASSLNSWDEQYF.